This T cell receptor (beta chain) was sequenced in a study of neoadjuvant anti-PD-1 for oral cavity cancer. For the study at large: Before surgery, most patients got three to four biweekly 3 mg/kg nivolumab doses.

No culture or expansion preceded analysis of these blood cells. The CDR3 covers 18 residues. CDR1 and CDR2 (germline): LNHNV, YYDKDF (reference sequence). With 5 bases clipped from V and 2 bases from J, the junction kept 13 bases outside the gene matches. This clone occurred a few times. Using immunoSEQ multiplex PCR, the repertoire was profiled, and TCRdb retains in-frame clones only, with some absent. The top ten clones hold around 2.7% of a sample with around 16,000 clones, roughly 62% of them seen once. The source of this sequence is a person between 40 and 80 years old with oral cavity squamous cell carcinoma. The sample here was PBMCs, taken before nivolumab (anti-PD-1) treatment. V is TRBV15 and J is TRBJ2-7, with 12 nucleotides matching TRBD2. This CDR3 reads CATSHWGGLAGLPYEQYF. CDR3 coding DNA: TGTGCCACCAGCCACTGGGGAGGACTAGCGGGATTACCCTACGAGCAGTACTTC.